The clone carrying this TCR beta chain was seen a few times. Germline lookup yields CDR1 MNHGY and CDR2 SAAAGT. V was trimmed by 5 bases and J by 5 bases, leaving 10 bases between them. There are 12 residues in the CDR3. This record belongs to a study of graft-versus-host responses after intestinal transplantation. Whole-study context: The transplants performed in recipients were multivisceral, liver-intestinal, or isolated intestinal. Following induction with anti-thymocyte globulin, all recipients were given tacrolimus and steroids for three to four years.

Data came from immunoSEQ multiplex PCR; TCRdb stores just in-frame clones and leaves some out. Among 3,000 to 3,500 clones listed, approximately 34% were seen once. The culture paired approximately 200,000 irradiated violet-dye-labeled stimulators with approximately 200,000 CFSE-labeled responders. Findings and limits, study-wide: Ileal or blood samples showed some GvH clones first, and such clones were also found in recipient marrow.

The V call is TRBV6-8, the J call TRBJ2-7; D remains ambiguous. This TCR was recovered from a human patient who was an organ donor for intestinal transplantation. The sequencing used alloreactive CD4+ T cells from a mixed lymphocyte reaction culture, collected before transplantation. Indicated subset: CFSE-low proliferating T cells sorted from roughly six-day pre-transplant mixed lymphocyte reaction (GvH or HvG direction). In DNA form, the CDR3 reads TGTGCCAGCAGTGAAGCCTCAGACGAGCAGTACTTC. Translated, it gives CASSEASDEQYF.